A single sample is the source of the 31 T cell receptor beta chains below, sequenced in a study of tumor-infiltrating lymphocytes in primary liver carcinoma. Researchers generated TCR beta cDNA from roughly 520 ng of total RNA, relying on a constant-region primer. Slightly modified ARM-PCR with three nested multiplex PCR rounds yielded TCR beta libraries. Each of the first two PCR rounds ran approximately 10 cycles with TRBV1-TRBV30 forward and C-beta reverse primers. TCRdb processed the multiplex PCR reads anew with MiXCR; each CDR3 protein has one entry. The table lists about 48,000 distinct CDR3 sequences, about three quarters of them singletons. From 20-30 mg of unsorted bulk tissue, DNA and RNA were co-extracted together. The sequencing sample was made of liver tumor tissue from sampling region 3. The subset is: tumor region T3, left-lateral pole. The receptors originated from a man aged 40-55 years with primary liver carcinoma and hepatitis B virus infection.

Comment on this clonotype: Germline is not matched at one junction end, which may reflect a read error. V gene TRBV4-1 combines with J gene TRBJ2-3; 11 bases agree with TRBD2. Looked up from germline, CDR1 is MGHRA and CDR2 is YSYEKL. This CDR3 region has 15 residues. The CDR3 region has the DNA TGCGCCATCAGCCTCACCGGCACTAGCGGGAGCACGCAGTATTTT. Residues: CAISLTGTSGSTQYF.

The chain couples TRBV6-5 to TRBJ2-7, with 10 positions matching TRBD1. CDR1 and CDR2 (germline): MNHEY, SVGAGI. The length of the CDR3 is 14 residues. In DNA form, the CDR3 reads TGTCCCCGCTACCCGGGACAGGGGCACTACGAGCAGTACTTC. It codes for CPRYPGQGHYEQYF.

At least ten counts were recorded for this clonotype. The chain is built from TRBV6-6 and TRBJ1-6, with D possibly TRBD1 on 5 matching bases. V was pared by 0 bases and J by 6 bases, with 9 bases between. This CDR3 is 15 amino acids long. Germline CDR1 and CDR2: MNHNY and SVGAGI (reference sequence). CDR3 residues: CASSYSEGINSPLHF. The CDR3 nucleotides read TGTGCCAGCAGTTACTCGGAGGGGATTAATTCACCCCTCCACTTT.

In regard to this clonotype: This clone may be a read error of a much larger clone one base away. The chain couples TRBV5-4 to TRBJ2-3; TRBD2 matches at 10 bases. This CDR3 has 17 residues. Per germline, CDR1 SGHNT and CDR2 YYREEE (reference sequence). For the CDR3, the DNA is TGTACCAGCAGCTTGGTGCTAGCGGGAGAGGCGACAGATACGCAGTATTTT. Its protein product is CTSSLVLAGEATDTQYF.

About this clonotype itself: At one of its ends the junction is not consistent with the germline gene, which may arise from a read error. This chain joins TRBV6-5 and TRBJ2-5; TRBD2 agrees at 13 bases. Germline V gene data show CDR1 as MNHEY and CDR2 as SVGAGI. CDR3 length equals 14 residues. As DNA, the CDR3 is TGTGCCAGCATCCTAGGGACTAGCGGGAAGACACAGTACTTC. As protein: CASILGTSGKTQYF.

This sequence joins TRBV29-1 and TRBJ2-5, with D maybe TRBD2 (5 bases). This CDR3 contains 12 residues. Germline V gives CDR1 SQVTM, CDR2 ANQGSEA. The CDR3 reads CGIDGLQETQYF. The DNA for the CDR3 is TGCGGCATTGACGGACTCCAAGAGACCCAGTACTTC.

Concerning this clonotype: Germline is not matched at one junction end, which may reflect a read error. The chain recombines TRBV6-1 with TRBJ2-1; TRBD1 matches 8 bases. The CDR3 spans 16 residues. Germline values: CDR1 MNHNS, CDR2 SASEGT. The CDR3 reads CASSEVSGQAGNEEFF. CDR3 nucleotides: TGTGCCAGCAGTGAAGTCTCGGGACAGGCGGGCAATGAGGAGTTCTTC.

This clonotype ranks as medium-sized. The chain links TRBV11-2 to TRBJ2-1, with 12 bases matching TRBD2. With 3 bases clipped from V and 8 bases from J, the junction kept 5 bases outside the gene matches. The germline gives CDR1 SGHAT, CDR2 FQNNGV. This CDR3 comprises 15 residues. In DNA form, the CDR3 reads TGTGCCAGCAGCTTGAAACTAGCGGGAGGTCATGAGCAGTTCTTC. It encodes CASSLKLAGGHEQFF.

The table lists this clonotype with a count of one. This chain connects TRBV12-3 or TRBV12-4 to TRBJ2-1; TRBD2 aligns across 11 bases. V was pared by 9 bases and J by 6 bases, with 7 bases of the junction left unmatched. The CDR3 runs 14 residues. The CDR3 is CASSRTSGCNEQFF. The CDR3 DNA reads TGTGCCAGTAGCCGGACTAGCGGGTGCAATGAGCAGTTCTTC.

Concerning this clonotype: The CDR3 end shows no conserved phenylalanine or tryptophan, and so a read error is likely. The rearrangement uses TRBV7-8 and TRBJ1-5; tentatively, D is TRBD1 (5 bases). Germline-derived CDR1 and CDR2 are SGHVS and FQNEAQ. The CDR3 loop spans 14 amino acids. The CDR3 here is CACSSDWGSQPQHY. Written as DNA, the CDR3 is TGTGCCTGCAGCTCAGACTGGGGCAGTCAGCCCCAGCATTAT.

This clonotype appeared many times. The CDR3 here is CAISESGHRSATNYGYTF. In DNA form, the CDR3 reads TGTGCCATCAGTGAGTCCGGACACAGATCAGCTACTAACTATGGCTACACCTTC. The chain carries TRBV10-3 and TRBJ1-2; a possible D gene is TRBD1 (5 bases). Per the germline V gene, CDR1 is ENHRY and CDR2 is SYGVKD. The CDR3 runs 18 residues. V dropped 0 bases and J dropped 0 bases, with 17 bases sitting between them.

The V call is TRBV18, the J call TRBJ1-1; TRBD1 might be the D (5 bases). Germline CDR1 KGHSH, CDR2 LQKENI. V gave up 7 bases and J gave up 0 bases, with 9 bases separating them. The CDR3 length is 13 residues. Here the CDR3 DNA reads TGTGCCAGCTTTCCGGGGCTGAACACTGAAGCTTTCTTT. Encoded protein: CASFPGLNTEAFF.

Note on this clonotype: A read error may explain this, as a much larger clone is one base away. This chain connects TRBV28 to TRBJ2-2, with no clear D. V lost 9 bases to trimming and J lost 4 bases, with 18 bases between them. Per germline, CDR1 MDHEN and CDR2 SYDVKM. CDR3 length equals 15 residues. This CDR3 is CASSLTWSGTGELFF. For the CDR3, the DNA is TGTGCCAGTTCATTGACATGGTCGGGCACCGGGGAGCTGTTTTTT.

As concerns this clonotype: The junction shows a germline mismatch at one end, possibly a read error. The chain joins TRBV4-1 to TRBJ2-2; D is perhaps TRBD2 (6 bases). The CDR3 consists of 15 residues. Per germline, CDR1 MGHRA and CDR2 YSYEKL. DNA for the CDR3: TGCGCCGACAGCCAAGATCACGGGGGAACCGGGGAACTGTTTTTT. This encodes CADSQDHGGTGELFF.

Relative to its sample, this clonotype is medium-sized. The CDR3 loop reads CASSLDETETYEQYF. The CDR3 nucleotides are TGTGCCAGCAGCTTAGATGAGACCGAAACCTACGAGCAGTACTTC. This chain uses TRBV11-2 with TRBJ2-7, with D hard to call. This CDR3 is 15 amino acids long. V was cut by 0 bases and J by 2 bases, with 11 bases left in between. Germline CDR1 SGHAT, CDR2 FQNNGV.

The chain joins TRBV5-1 to TRBJ2-7; D might be TRBD2 (5 bases). V lost 0 bases and J 13 bases, leaving 26 bases between the germline ends. CDR1 and CDR2 from the germline V gene are SGHRS and YFSETQ. The length of the CDR3 is 16 residues. CDR3 residues: CASSLAGSGSSYELYF. As DNA, the CDR3 is TGCGCCAGCAGCTTGGCCGGAAGTGGGAGCTCCTACGAGCTATACTTC.

A word on this clonotype: One end of the junction varies from germline; a read error may be responsible. J is TRBJ2-7 and V is TRBV11-2; D is possibly TRBD1 (5 bases). This CDR3 has 14 amino acids. Germline V gene sequence: CDR1 SGHAT, CDR2 FQNNGV. CDR3 in amino acids: CAGSLTDRAYEQYF. In DNA, the CDR3 is TGTGCCGGCAGTTTAACCGACAGAGCCTACGAGCAATACTTC.

Of note for this clonotype: Its ends do not fully match the called genes, so a read error is possible. V gene TRBV30 combines with J gene TRBJ2-7, with D possibly matching TRBD2 (6 bases). CDR1 is GTSNPN, CDR2 SVGIG, per germline (reference sequence). This CDR3 is built from 14 residues. This chain's CDR3 is CASSVDGGVYEQYF. Written as DNA, the CDR3 is TGTGCCTCGAGTGTGGACGGGGGTGTCTACGAGCAGTACTTC.

By share, this clonotype counts as medium-sized. This sequence joins TRBV4-2 and TRBJ2-1; D gene unclear. V dropped 0 bases and J dropped 8 bases, with 14 bases sitting between them. Per the germline V gene, CDR1 is LGHNA and CDR2 is YNFKEQ. This CDR3 region has 15 residues. This chain's CDR3 is CASSQDVNTVDEQFF. CDR3 in DNA: TGTGCCAGCAGCCAAGATGTTAACACCGTGGATGAGCAGTTCTTC.

This clonotype is medium-sized in the sample. V and J are TRBV6-6 and TRBJ2-1, with 16 bases matching TRBD2. With 6 bases clipped from V and 4 bases from J, the junction kept 9 bases outside the gene matches. The CDR3 sequence is 18 residues long. Germline CDR1 and CDR2: MNHNY and SVGAGI (reference sequence). CDR3 sequence: CASSEGLAGGPIYNEQFF. DNA for the CDR3: TGTGCCAGCAGCGAGGGACTAGCGGGAGGGCCGATTTACAATGAGCAGTTCTTC.

Of note for this clonotype: An end of the junction does not agree with germline; a read error may underlie this. This chain connects TRBV29-1 to TRBJ2-3, with D possibly being TRBD2 (5 bases). There are 13 residues in the CDR3. Per germline, CDR1 SQVTM and CDR2 ANQGSEA. The CDR3 here is CSVTDSTRDTQYF. CDR3 DNA sequence: TGTAGCGTTACAGACTCTACACGGGATACGCAGTATTTT.

In regard to this clonotype: The CDR3 does not end in the conserved phenylalanine or tryptophan, so this is likely a read error. The genes are TRBV11-2 and TRBJ2-1; 8 nucleotides match TRBD2. In germline, CDR1 is SGHAT, CDR2 FQNNGV. This CDR3 is 16 amino acids long. CDR3 nucleotides: TGTGACAGCAGTTTGGATATCGGACTAGCCATGGGTGAGCAGTTCCTC. Protein sequence: CDSSLDIGLAMGEQFL.

The chain links TRBV2 to TRBJ2-3; D may match TRBD1 or TRBD2 (5 bases each). The CDR3 length is 14 residues. Trimming removed 9 bases at V and 6 bases at J, with 19 bases between. Germline V gene sequence: CDR1 SNHLY, CDR2 FYNNEI. CDR3 sequence reads: CASSRDGRGDTQYF. The CDR3 nucleotides are TGTGCCAGTAGTAGGGACGGGCGAGGGGATACGCAGTATTTT.

Turning to this clonotype: The junction differs from germline at one of its ends, possibly a read error. This chain joins TRBV12-3 or TRBV12-4 and TRBJ2-2, with D perhaps matching TRBD2 (6 bases). The CDR3 loop spans 15 amino acids. The DNA for the CDR3 is TGTGTCAGCAGTTCGATGACGGAGGGGATCGGGGAGCTGTTTTTT. It is translated as CVSSSMTEGIGELFF.

About this clonotype itself: Sequence at one end of the junction differs from germline and may be a read error. The rearrangement joins TRBV4-1 to TRBJ2-1; 7 bases are shared with TRBD2. This CDR3 region has 16 residues. Germline CDR1 and CDR2: MGHRA and YSYEKL. CDR3 sequence (DNA): TGCGCCAGTAGCCAAGGGGAGGGAATGGATGTAAATGAGCAGTTCTTC. Translated, it gives CASSQGEGMDVNEQFF.

This clonotype occurred once. Here the CDR3 omits its conserved ending phenylalanine or tryptophan, so a read error is the likely source. J is TRBJ2-2 and V is TRBV11-2, with D possibly TRBD2 on 6 matching bases. The V end lost 8 bases, the J end lost 7 bases, and 20 bases lay between the germline ends. This CDR3 region has 15 residues. CDR1 and CDR2 from the germline V gene are SGHAT and FQNNGV. In DNA form, the CDR3 reads TGTGCCAGCCTCCCACCGGGAGCGTACATCGGGGAGCTGTTTCTT. The encoded protein is CASLPPGAYIGELFL.

The chain is built from TRBV6-7 and TRBJ2-1; 8 nucleotides match TRBD2. TRBV6-7 is an ORF, with its function uncertain. Losses at the gene ends were 0 bases for V and 2 bases for J; bases not matched to a gene: 18. This CDR3 is 21 amino acids long. The CDR3 sequence is CASSYSQGRSQAGVAYNEQFF. CDR3 nucleotides: TGTGCCAGCAGTTACTCTCAGGGTAGGTCGCAAGCGGGAGTGGCCTACAATGAGCAGTTCTTC.

Comments on this clonotype: Because the CDR3 is missing its conserved closing phenylalanine or tryptophan, this is likely a read error. The gene calls are TRBV11-1 and TRBJ2-7, with D perhaps matching TRBD1 (6 bases). CDR1 SGHAT and CDR2 FQDESV come from the germline V gene (reference sequence). Trimming pared 10 bases from V and 0 bases from J, leaving 19 bases between. CDR3 length: 15 amino acids. The CDR3 sequence: CAINFDGQFSYEQYL. In DNA form, the CDR3 reads TGTGCCATCAACTTCGACGGACAGTTCTCCTACGAGCAGTACCTC.

A note on this clonotype: One end of the junction is discordant with germline, which a read error may explain. The chain carries TRBV11-2 and TRBJ2-1; TRBD2 matches 9 bases. The CDR3 covers 16 residues. Per the germline V gene, CDR1 is SGHAT and CDR2 is FQNNGV. The CDR3 here is CTGSSRPSGRIYEQFF. CDR3 in DNA: TGTACCGGCAGCTCGCGCCCCAGCGGGAGGATCTATGAGCAATTCTTC. The whole variable domain, filled in from reference TRBV11-2 and TRBJ2-1, reads EAGVAQSPRYKIIEKRQSVAFWCNPISGHATLYWYQQILGQGPKLLIQFQNNGVVDDSQLPKDRFSAERLKGVDSTLKIQPAKLEDSAVYLCTGSSRPSGRIYEQFFGPGTRLTVL.

As for this clonotype: An end of the junction does not agree with germline; a read error may underlie this. The V call is TRBV5-1, the J call TRBJ1-5, with D possibly TRBD1 on 5 matching bases. The V gene's germline CDR1 is SGHRS and CDR2 YFSETQ. This CDR3 region has 15 residues. In nucleotides, the CDR3 is TGCGCCAGCAGCTTGGCAGGGTTGGGGATTCAGCCCCAGCATTTC. Translation: CASSLAGLGIQPQHF. The entire variable domain, with the rest obtained from reference TRBV5-1 and TRBJ1-5, is as follows: KAGVTQTPRYLIKTRGQQVTLSCSPISGHRSVSWYQQTPGQGLQFLFEYFSETQRNKGNFPGRFSGRQFSNSRSEMNVSTLELGDSALYLCASSLAGLGIQPQHFGDGTRLSIL.

Regarding this clonotype: No conserved phenylalanine or tryptophan ends this CDR3, so it is likely a read error. In DNA, the CDR3 is TGCAGCCAGTGGCCGGGGGGAGGAGAGACCCAGTACCTC. This sequence encodes CSQWPGGGETQYL. This chain joins TRBV29-1 and TRBJ2-5, with TRBD2 matching 7 bases. The J segment lost 4 bases and the V segment lost 8 bases, leaving 10 bases of the junction unmatched. Germline V gives CDR1 SQVTM, CDR2 ANQGSEA. CDR3 length equals 13 residues.